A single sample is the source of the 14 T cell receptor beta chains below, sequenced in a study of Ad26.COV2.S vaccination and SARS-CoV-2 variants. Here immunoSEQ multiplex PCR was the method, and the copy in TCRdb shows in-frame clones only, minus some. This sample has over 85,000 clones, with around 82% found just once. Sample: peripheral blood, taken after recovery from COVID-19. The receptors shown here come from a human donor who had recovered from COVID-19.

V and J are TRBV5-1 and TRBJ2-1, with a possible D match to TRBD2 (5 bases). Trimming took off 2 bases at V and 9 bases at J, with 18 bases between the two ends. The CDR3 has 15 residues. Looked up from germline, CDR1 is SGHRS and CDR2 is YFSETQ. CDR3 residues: CASSFGHRGPVEQFF. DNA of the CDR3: TGCGCCAGCAGCTTCGGGCACAGAGGGCCGGTTGAGCAGTTCTTC. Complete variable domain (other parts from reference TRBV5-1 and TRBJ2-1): KAGVTQTPRYLIKTRGQQVTLSCSPISGHRSVSWYQQTPGQGLQFLFEYFSETQRNKGNFPGRFSGRQFSNSRSEMNVSTLELGDSALYLCASSFGHRGPVEQFFGPGTRLTVL.

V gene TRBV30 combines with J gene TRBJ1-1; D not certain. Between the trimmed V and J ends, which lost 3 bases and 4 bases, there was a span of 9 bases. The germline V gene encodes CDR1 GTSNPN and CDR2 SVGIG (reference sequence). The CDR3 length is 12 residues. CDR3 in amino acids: CAWRGVGTEAFF. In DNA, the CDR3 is TGTGCCTGGAGGGGCGTTGGCACTGAAGCTTTCTTT.

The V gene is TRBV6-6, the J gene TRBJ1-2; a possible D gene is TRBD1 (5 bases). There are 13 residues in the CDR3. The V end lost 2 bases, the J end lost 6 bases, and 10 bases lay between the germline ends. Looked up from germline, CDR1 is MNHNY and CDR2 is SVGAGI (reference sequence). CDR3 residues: CASSYRGSNGYTF. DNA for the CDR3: TGTGCCAGCAGTTACAGGGGTAGCAATGGCTACACCTTC.

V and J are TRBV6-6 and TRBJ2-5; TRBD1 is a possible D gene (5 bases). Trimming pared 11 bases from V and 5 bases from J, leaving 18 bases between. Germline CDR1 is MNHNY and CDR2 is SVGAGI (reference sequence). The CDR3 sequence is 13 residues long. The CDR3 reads CASGKRGRETQYF. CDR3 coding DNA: TGTGCCTCTGGGAAAAGGGGCAGGGAGACCCAGTACTTC.

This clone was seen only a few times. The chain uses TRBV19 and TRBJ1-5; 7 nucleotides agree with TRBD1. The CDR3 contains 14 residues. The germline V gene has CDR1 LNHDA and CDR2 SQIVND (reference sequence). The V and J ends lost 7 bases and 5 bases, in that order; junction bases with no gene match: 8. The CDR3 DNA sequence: TGTGCCAGTAAGGGGGCACAAGAATATCAGCCCCAGCATTTT. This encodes CASKGAQEYQPQHF. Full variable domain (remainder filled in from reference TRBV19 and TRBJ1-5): DGGITQSPKYLFRKEGQNVTLSCEQNLNHDAMYWYRQDPGQGLRLIYYSQIVNDFQKGDIAEGYSVSREKKESFPLTVTSAQKNPTAFYLCASKGAQEYQPQHFGDGTRLSIL.

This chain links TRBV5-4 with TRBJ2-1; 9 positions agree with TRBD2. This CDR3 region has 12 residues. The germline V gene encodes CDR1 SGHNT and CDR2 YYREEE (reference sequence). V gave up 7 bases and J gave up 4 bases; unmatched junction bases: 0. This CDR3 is CASAGGYNEQFF. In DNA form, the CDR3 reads TGTGCCAGCGCGGGGGGGTACAATGAGCAGTTCTTC.

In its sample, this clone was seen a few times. The CDR3: CASSSEGQPQHF. CDR3 in DNA: TGTGCCAGCAGTTCGGAGGGTCAGCCCCAGCATTTT. The chain is built from TRBV6-5 and TRBJ1-5, with D hard to call. Trimming removed 4 bases from V and 6 bases from J, with 7 bases in between. CDR1 is MNHEY and CDR2 is SVGAGI in the germline V gene. This CDR3 has 12 residues.

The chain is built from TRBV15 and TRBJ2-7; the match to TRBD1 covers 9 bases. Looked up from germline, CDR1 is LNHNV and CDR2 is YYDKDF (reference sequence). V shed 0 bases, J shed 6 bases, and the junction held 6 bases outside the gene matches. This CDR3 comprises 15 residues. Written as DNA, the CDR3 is TGTGCCACCAGCAGAGATGGGACAGGGAGAGCCGAGCAGTACTTC. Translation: CATSRDGTGRAEQYF.

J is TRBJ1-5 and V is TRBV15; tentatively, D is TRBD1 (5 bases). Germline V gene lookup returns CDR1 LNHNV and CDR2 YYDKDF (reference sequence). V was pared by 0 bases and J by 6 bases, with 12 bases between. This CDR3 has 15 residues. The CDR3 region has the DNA TGTGCCACCAGCAGAGATACCCCGGGGACTCAGCCCCAGCATTTT. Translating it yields CATSRDTPGTQPQHF.

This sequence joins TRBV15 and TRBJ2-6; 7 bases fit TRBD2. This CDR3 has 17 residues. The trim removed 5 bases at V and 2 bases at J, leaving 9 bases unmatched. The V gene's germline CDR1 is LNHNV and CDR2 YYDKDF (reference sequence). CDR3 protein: CATSETSGAPGANVLTF. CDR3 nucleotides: TGTGCCACCAGCGAAACAAGCGGGGCCCCTGGGGCCAACGTCCTGACTTTC. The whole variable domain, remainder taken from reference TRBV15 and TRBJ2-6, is DAMVIQNPRYQVTQFGKPVTLSCSQTLNHNVMYWYQQKSSQAPKLLFHYYDKDFNNEADTPDNFQSRRPNTSFCFLDIRSPGLGDTAMYLCATSETSGAPGANVLTFGAGSRLTVL.

The CDR3 region is CATTAGRGETQYF. CDR3 in DNA: TGTGCCACCACCGCCGGCAGGGGGGAGACCCAGTACTTC. The gene calls are TRBV12-3 or TRBV12-4 and TRBJ2-5, with 7 bases that match TRBD1. V lost 10 bases and J lost 5; bases outside the gene matches: 10. The CDR3 length is 13 residues.

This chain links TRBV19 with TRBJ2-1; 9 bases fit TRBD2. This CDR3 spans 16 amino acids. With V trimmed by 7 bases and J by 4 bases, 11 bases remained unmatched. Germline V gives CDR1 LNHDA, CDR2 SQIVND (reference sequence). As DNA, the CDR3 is TGTGCCAGTACCGCTAGCGGGGTCTGGGTTTACAATGAGCAGTTCTTC. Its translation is CASTASGVWVYNEQFF.

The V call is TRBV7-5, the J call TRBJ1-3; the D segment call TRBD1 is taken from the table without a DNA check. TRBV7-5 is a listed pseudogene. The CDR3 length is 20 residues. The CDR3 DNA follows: TGTGTCAGAAGCTTATATCCAGGGGGCAGTCGGACGGAAAGCGAAAACACCATATATTTT. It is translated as CVRSLYPGGSRTESENTIYF.

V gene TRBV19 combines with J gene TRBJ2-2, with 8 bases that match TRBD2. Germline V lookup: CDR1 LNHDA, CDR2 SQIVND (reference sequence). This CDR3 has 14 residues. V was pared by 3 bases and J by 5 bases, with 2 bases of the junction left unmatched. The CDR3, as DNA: TGTGCCAGTAGTATGGGCGGGAGGACCGGGGAGCTGTTTTTT. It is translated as CASSMGGRTGELFF.